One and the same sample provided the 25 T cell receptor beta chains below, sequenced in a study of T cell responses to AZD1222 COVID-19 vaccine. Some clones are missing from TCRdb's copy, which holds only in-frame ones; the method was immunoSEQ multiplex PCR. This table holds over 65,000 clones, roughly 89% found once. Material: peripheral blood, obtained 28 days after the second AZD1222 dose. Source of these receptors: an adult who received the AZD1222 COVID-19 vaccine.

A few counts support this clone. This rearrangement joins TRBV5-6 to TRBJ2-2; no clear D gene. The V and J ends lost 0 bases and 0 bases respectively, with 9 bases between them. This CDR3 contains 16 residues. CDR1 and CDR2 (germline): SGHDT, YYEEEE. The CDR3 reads CASSLGPGTNTGELFF. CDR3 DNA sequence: TGTGCCAGCAGCTTGGGTCCAGGAACGAACACCGGGGAGCTGTTTTTT.

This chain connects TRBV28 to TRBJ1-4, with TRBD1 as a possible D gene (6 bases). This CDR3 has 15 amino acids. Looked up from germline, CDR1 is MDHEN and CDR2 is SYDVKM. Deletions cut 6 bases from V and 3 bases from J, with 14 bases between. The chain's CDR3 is CASSPGGQSNEKLFF. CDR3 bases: TGTGCCAGCAGCCCCGGGGGGCAATCTAATGAAAAACTGTTTTTT.

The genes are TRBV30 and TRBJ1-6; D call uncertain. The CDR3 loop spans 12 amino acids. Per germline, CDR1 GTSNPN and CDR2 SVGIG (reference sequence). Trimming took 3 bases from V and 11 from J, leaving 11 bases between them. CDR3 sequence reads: CAWSRTSTPLHF. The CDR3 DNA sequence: TGTGCCTGGAGCCGAACCAGCACACCCCTCCACTTT.

The CDR3 here is CASSSLAGAPTGELFF. The CDR3 bases are TGTGCCAGCAGTTCCTTAGCGGGGGCCCCCACCGGGGAGCTGTTTTTT. The V gene is TRBV5-6, the J gene TRBJ2-2; 9 nucleotides line up with TRBD2. Germline V lookup: CDR1 SGHDT, CDR2 YYEEEE. The CDR3 extends over 16 amino acids. V trimming: 5 bases; J trimming: 4 bases; junction bases outside the gene matches: 9.

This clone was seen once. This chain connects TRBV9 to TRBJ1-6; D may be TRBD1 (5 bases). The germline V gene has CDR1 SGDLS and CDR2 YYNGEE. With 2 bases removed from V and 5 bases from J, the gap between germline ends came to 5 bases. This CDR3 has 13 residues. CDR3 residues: CASSVRDNSPLHF. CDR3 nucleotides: TGTGCCAGCAGCGTCAGGGATAATTCACCCCTCCACTTT.

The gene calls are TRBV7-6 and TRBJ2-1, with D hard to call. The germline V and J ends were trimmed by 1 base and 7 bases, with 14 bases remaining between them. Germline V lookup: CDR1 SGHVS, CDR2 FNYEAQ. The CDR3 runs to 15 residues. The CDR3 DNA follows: TGTGCCAGCAGCTTAGGAGACGGCACTTGGAATGAGCAGTTCTTC. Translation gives CASSLGDGTWNEQFF.

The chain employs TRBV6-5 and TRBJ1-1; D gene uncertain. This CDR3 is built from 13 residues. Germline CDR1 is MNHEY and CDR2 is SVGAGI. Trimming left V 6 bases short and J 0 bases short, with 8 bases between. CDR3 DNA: TGTGCCAGCAGGGCCCCCATGAACACTGAAGCTTTCTTT. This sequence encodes CASRAPMNTEAFF.

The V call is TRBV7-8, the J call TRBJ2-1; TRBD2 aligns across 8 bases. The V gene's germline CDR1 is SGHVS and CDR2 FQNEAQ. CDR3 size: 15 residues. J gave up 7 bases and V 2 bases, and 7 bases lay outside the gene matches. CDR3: CASSLISGGTNEQFF. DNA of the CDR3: TGTGCCAGCAGCTTAATAAGCGGGGGCACGAATGAGCAGTTCTTC. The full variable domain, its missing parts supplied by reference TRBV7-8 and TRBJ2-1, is GAGVSQSPRYKVAKRGQDVALRCDPISGHVSLFWYQQALGQGPEFLTYFQNEAQLDKSGLPSDRFFAERPEGSVSTLKIQRTQQEDSAVYLCASSLISGGTNEQFFGPGTRLTVL.

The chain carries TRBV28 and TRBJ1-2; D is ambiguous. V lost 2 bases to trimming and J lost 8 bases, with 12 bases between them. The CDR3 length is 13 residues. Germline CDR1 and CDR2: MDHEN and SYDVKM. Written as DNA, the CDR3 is TGTGCCAGCAGTTTAGGGCAGGCTTTGGGCTACACCTTC. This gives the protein CASSLGQALGYTF.

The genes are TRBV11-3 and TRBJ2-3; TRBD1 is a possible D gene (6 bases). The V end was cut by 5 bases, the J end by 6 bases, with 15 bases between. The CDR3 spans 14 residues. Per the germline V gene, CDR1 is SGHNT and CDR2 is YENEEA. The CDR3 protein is CASSPPDSRDTQYF. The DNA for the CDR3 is TGTGCCAGCAGCCCGCCGGACAGCCGGGATACGCAGTATTTT.

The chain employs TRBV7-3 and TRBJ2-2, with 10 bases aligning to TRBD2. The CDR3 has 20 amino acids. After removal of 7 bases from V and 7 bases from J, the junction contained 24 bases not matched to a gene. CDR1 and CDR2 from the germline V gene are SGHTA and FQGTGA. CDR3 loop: CASIAPEKRGGKLMNGELFF. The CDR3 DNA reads TGTGCCAGCATCGCCCCGGAGAAGCGGGGGGGCAAGCTTATGAACGGGGAGCTGTTTTTT.

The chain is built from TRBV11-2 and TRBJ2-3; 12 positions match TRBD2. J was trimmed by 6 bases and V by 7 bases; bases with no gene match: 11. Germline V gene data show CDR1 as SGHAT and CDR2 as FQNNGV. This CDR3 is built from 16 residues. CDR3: CASNPTSGGQWDTQYF. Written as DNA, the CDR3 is TGTGCCAGCAACCCTACTAGCGGGGGGCAGTGGGATACGCAGTATTTT.

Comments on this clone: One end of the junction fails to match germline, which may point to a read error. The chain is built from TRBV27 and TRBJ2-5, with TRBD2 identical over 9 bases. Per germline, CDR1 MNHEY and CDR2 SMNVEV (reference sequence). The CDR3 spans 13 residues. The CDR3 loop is CASRENRAGGAHF. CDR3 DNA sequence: TGTGCCAGCCGTGAAAACAGAGCGGGGGGCGCCCACTTC.

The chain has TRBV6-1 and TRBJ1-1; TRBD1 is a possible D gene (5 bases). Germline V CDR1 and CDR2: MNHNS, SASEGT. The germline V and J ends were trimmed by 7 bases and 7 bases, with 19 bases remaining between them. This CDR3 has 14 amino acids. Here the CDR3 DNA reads TGTGCCAGCACACCTGATCCCGGGACGAATGAAGCTTTCTTT. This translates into CASTPDPGTNEAFF.

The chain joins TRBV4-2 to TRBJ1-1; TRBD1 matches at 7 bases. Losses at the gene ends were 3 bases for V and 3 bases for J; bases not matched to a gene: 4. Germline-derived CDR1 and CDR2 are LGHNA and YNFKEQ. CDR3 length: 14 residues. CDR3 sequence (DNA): TGTGCCAGCAGCCAGACAGGGATGGACACTGAAGCTTTCTTT. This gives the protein CASSQTGMDTEAFF.

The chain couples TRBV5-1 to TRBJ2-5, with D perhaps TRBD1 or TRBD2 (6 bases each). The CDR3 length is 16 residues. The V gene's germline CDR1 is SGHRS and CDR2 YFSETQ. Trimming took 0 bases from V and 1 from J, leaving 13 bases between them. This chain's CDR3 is CASSLVGGAAQETQYF. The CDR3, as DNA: TGCGCCAGCAGCTTGGTGGGGGGCGCCGCCCAAGAGACCCAGTACTTC.

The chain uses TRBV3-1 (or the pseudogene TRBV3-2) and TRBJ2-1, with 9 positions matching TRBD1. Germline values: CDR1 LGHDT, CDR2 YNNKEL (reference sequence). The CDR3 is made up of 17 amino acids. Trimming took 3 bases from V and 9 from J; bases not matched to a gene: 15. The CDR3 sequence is CASSHVNSGQGSGEQFF. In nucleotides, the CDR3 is TGTGCCAGCAGCCACGTTAACTCGGGACAGGGAAGTGGTGAGCAGTTCTTC.

The CDR3 bases are TGTGCTAGTGGGCAGACTACGGGGCAGCCAGGGGAGACCCAGTACTTC. This codes for CASGQTTGQPGETQYF. J is TRBJ2-5 and V is TRBV12-5, with D perhaps TRBD1 or TRBD2 (5 bases each). Trimming removed 6 bases at V and 5 bases at J, with 22 bases between. Germline V gene lookup returns CDR1 LGHNT and CDR2 FRNRAP. The CDR3 covers 16 residues.

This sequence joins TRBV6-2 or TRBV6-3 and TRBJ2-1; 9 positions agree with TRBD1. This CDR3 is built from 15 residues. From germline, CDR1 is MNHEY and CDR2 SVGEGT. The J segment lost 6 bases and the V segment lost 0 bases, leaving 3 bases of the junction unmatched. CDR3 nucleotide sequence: TGTGCCAGCAGTTACTCGACAGGGGGGAGCAATGAGCAGTTCTTC. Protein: CASSYSTGGSNEQFF.

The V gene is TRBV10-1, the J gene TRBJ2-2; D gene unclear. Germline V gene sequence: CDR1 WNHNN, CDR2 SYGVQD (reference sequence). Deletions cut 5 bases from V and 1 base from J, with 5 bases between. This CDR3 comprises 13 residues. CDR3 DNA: TGCGCCAGCAGTCTTGGGAACACCGGGGAGCTGTTTTTT. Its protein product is CASSLGNTGELFF.

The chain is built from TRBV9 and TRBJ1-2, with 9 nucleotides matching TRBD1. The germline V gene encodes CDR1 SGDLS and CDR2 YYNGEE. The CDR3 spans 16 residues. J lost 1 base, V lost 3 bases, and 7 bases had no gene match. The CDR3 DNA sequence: TGTGCCAGCAGCGAGCAACAGGGGGCGCTTAACTATGGCTACACCTTC. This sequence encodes CASSEQQGALNYGYTF.

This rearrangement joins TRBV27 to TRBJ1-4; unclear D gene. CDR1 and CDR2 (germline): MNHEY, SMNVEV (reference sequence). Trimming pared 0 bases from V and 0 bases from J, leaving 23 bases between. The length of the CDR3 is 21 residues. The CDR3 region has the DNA TGTGCCAGCAGTTTATCGGGATACCCACCCATGGGTTTTGCAACTAATGAAAAACTGTTTTTT. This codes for CASSLSGYPPMGFATNEKLFF.

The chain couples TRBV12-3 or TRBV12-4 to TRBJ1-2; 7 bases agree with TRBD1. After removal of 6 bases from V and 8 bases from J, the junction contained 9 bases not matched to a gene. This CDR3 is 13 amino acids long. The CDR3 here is CASRSTGVGGYTF. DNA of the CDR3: TGTGCCAGCAGATCCACAGGGGTCGGCGGCTACACCTTC.

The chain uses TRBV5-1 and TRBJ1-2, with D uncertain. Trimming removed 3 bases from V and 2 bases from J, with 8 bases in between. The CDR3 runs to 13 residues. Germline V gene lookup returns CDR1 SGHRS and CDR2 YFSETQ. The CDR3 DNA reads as TGCGCCAGCAGCTCTGACGTGAACTATGGCTACACCTTC. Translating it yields CASSSDVNYGYTF.

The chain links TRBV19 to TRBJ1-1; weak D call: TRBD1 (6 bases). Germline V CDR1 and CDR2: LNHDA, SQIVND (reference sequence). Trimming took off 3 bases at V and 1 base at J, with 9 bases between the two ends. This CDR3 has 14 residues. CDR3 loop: CASSIQGSNTEAFF. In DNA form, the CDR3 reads TGTGCCAGTAGTATTCAGGGGTCGAACACTGAAGCTTTCTTT.